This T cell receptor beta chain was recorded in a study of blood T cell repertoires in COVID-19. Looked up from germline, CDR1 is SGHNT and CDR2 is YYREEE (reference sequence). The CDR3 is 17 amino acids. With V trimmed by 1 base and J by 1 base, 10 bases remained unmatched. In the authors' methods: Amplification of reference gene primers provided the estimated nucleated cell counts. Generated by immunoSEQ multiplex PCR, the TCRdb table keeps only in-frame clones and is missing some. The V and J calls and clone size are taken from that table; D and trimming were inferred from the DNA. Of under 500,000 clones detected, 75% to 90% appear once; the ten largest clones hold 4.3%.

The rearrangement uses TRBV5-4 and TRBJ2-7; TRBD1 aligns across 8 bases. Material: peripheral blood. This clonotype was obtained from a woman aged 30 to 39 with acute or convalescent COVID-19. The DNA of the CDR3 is TGTGCCAGCAGCTTGCGTCTGGGGACAGGCGGATCCTACGAGCAGTACTTC. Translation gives CASSLRLGTGGSYEQYF. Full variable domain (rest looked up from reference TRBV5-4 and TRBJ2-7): ETGVTQSPTHLIKTRGQQVTLRCSSQSGHNTVSWYQQALGQGPQFIFQYYREEENGRGNFPPRFSGLQFPNYSSELNVNALELDDSALYLCASSLRLGTGGSYEQYFGPGTRLTVT.